This is a list of T cell receptor beta chains from one sample in a study of T cells in Graves' hyperthyroidism and ophthalmopathy. Via MiXCR, TCRdb re-called the multiplex PCR reads, giving one row per CDR3 protein. In the table there are approximately 740,000 distinct CDR3 sequences, 12% to 15% of which are singletons. Sequencing input: blood. The receptor set was obtained from a young woman with Graves' hyperthyroidism. Both conserved end residues are part of each CDR3. The D gene is left open where the match is weak. Where a row states a size, it is once, few, many or the class of an expanded clone; other rows omit it.

v_gene: TRBV28; abundance: many; j_gene: TRBJ2-1; d_gene: .; CDR3nt: TGTGCCAGCAGTTCTCCAATTTATGCTAATGAGCAGTTCTTC; CDR3aa: CASSSPIYANEQFF
v_gene: TRBV13; abundance: many; j_gene: TRBJ1-6; d_gene: .; CDR3nt: TGTGCCAGCAGCTTAGTTGTCGATTCACCCCTCCACTTT; CDR3aa: CASSLVVDSPLHF
v_gene: TRBV9; abundance: .; j_gene: TRBJ1-3; d_gene: TRBD1; CDR3nt: TGCGCCAGCAGCGCTACAGGGGGCTCTGGAAACACCATATATTTT; CDR3aa: CASSATGGSGNTIYF
v_gene: TRBV11-2; abundance: many; j_gene: TRBJ2-1; d_gene: TRBD2; CDR3nt: TGTGCCAGCAGCTTCCTAGCGGGAGAGTCCTACAATGAGCAGTTCTTC; CDR3aa: CASSFLAGESYNEQFF
v_gene: TRBV2; abundance: many; j_gene: TRBJ2-6; d_gene: TRBD1; CDR3nt: TGTGCCAGCTCAATACAGGGGGAATCGGTGGCCAACGTCCTGACTTTC; CDR3aa: CASSIQGESVANVLTF
v_gene: TRBV5-1; abundance: few; j_gene: TRBJ1-4; d_gene: .; CDR3nt: TGCGCCAGCAGCTTGGCAGGGGAAGTAGGTAATGAAAAACTGTTTTTT; CDR3aa: CASSLAGEVGNEKLFF
v_gene: TRBV6-1; abundance: few; j_gene: TRBJ2-7; d_gene: .; CDR3nt: TGTGCCAGCAGTTGGGACTTTACTAGGGAGCAGTACTTC; CDR3aa: CASSWDFTREQYF
v_gene: TRBV20-1; abundance: few; j_gene: TRBJ2-2; d_gene: .; CDR3nt: TGCAGTGCTAGAGATGGAGCAGACACCGGGGAGCTGTTTTTT; CDR3aa: CSARDGADTGELFF
v_gene: TRBV29-1; abundance: .; j_gene: TRBJ2-7; d_gene: .; CDR3nt: TGCAGCGGGGACGCGGGGTCGAATGACGAGCAGTACTTC; CDR3aa: CSGDAGSNDEQYF
v_gene: TRBV2; abundance: many; j_gene: TRBJ2-2; d_gene: TRBD2; CDR3nt: TGTGCCAGCAGTGTTGGACTAGCGGGAGCGTCCGGGGAGCTGTTTTTT; CDR3aa: CASSVGLAGASGELFF